The 13 T cell receptor beta chains given below trace back to one sample, sequenced in a study of T-cell memory formation after mild COVID-19. MiXCR was run by TCRdb on the 5' RACE reads, yielding one entry per CDR3 protein. The sample yields more than 250,000 distinct CDR3 sequences, roughly 17% seen once. The source material was PBMCs or a T cell subset sorted from them (not recorded which). The receptors come from a man between 18 and 29 years old who had mild COVID-19 (a few samples of this study predate the infection). Cell type and time point are not known.

CDR3 region: CASSQRPHRSQFSYNEQFF. CDR3 nucleotides: TGCGCCAGCAGCCAACGCCCCCACAGGTCCCAGTTCTCCTACAATGAGCAGTTCTTC. The rearrangement links TRBV5-1 to TRBJ2-1, with D tentatively TRBD1 (5 bases). This CDR3 comprises 19 residues. Trimming shortened V by 4 bases and J by 0 bases, and 23 bases separated the two germline ends. Germline V gene sequence: CDR1 SGHRS, CDR2 YFSETQ.

The table lists this clonotype with a few counts. V gene TRBV29-1 combines with J gene TRBJ2-5, with 7 bases identical to TRBD1. The CDR3 runs 12 residues. Per the germline V gene, CDR1 is SQVTM and CDR2 is ANQGSEA. The junction had 5 bases not matched to a gene; V was cut back by 5 bases and J by 5 bases. The CDR3 sequence is CSVTGAGETQYF. DNA of the CDR3: TGCAGCGTTACAGGGGCCGGCGAGACCCAGTACTTC.

This clonotype appeared many times. This chain links TRBV5-6 with TRBJ2-3; 7 bases line up with TRBD2. The CDR3 runs 16 residues. The junction had 4 bases not matched to a gene; V was cut back by 0 bases and J by 0 bases. Per germline, CDR1 SGHDT and CDR2 YYEEEE. For the CDR3, the DNA is TGTGCCAGCAGCTTGGGAGCGGGGAGTAGCACAGATACGCAGTATTTT. Its translation: CASSLGAGSSTDTQYF.

The chain has TRBV5-6 and TRBJ2-5, with 12 positions matching TRBD1. V shed 4 bases and J 5 bases; nucleotides not matched to a gene: 9. The CDR3 extends over 16 amino acids. Germline V gives CDR1 SGHDT, CDR2 YYEEEE. In DNA form, the CDR3 reads TGTGCCAGCAGCCCACACGGGACAGGGGGCGTGGAGACCCAGTACTTC. It encodes CASSPHGTGGVETQYF.

This clonotype has only a few counts. The chain carries TRBV7-2 and TRBJ2-3; D remains unclear. Trimming stripped 6 bases from V and 0 bases from J, with 10 bases between. CDR3 length: 14 amino acids. CDR1 is SGHTA, CDR2 FQGNSA, per germline. The CDR3 DNA sequence: TGTGCCAGCAGGTCGACCTTTAGCACAGATACGCAGTATTTT. Encoded protein: CASRSTFSTDTQYF.

The rearrangement joins TRBV28 to TRBJ1-4; D not resolved. V was pared by 3 bases and J by 8 bases, with 16 bases between. The CDR3 consists of 15 residues. CDR1 is MDHEN, CDR2 SYDVKM, per germline. In nucleotides, the CDR3 is TGTGCCAGCAGTTTGGTGGGTCCTCCGGACGAAAAACTGTTTTTT. This encodes CASSLVGPPDEKLFF.

This chain connects TRBV9 to TRBJ1-1; 10 bases are a match to TRBD1. Looked up from germline, CDR1 is SGDLS and CDR2 is YYNGEE. The V and J ends lost 4 bases and 1 base, in that order; junction bases with no gene match: 7. This CDR3 is built from 16 residues. The CDR3 here is CASSFRQGAGNTEAFF. The CDR3 nucleotides read TGTGCCAGCAGCTTCAGACAGGGGGCTGGGAACACTGAAGCTTTCTTT.

V usage is TRBV7-2 and J usage is TRBJ2-2; TRBD2 aligns across 7 bases. Looked up from germline, CDR1 is SGHTA and CDR2 is FQGNSA. J lost 8 bases, V lost 4 bases, and 4 bases had no gene match. This CDR3 is 13 amino acids long. The CDR3 bases are TGTGCCAGCAGCTCCGGGGGAGGGGGGGAGCTGTTTTTT. The encoded protein is CASSSGGGGELFF.

V gene TRBV20-1 combines with J gene TRBJ2-3, with 7 positions matching TRBD1. The CDR3 has 13 residues. The V gene end was trimmed by 6 bases and the J gene end by 0 bases; junction bases not matched to a gene: 3. Germline loops: CDR1 DFQATT, CDR2 SNEGSKA (reference sequence). CDR3 sequence (DNA): TGCAGTGCCCAGGGACAGAGCACAGATACGCAGTATTTT. This gives the protein CSAQGQSTDTQYF.

CDR3 bases: TGTGCCATCAGGAACCTTGGGACTGAAGCTTTCTTT. This translates into CAIRNLGTEAFF. The chain uses TRBV10-3 and TRBJ1-1; D gene unclear. V gave up 6 bases and J gave up 5 bases, with 10 bases separating them. Germline V lookup: CDR1 ENHRY, CDR2 SYGVKD. There are 12 residues in the CDR3.

The gene calls are TRBV12-3 or TRBV12-4 and TRBJ1-3; weak D call: TRBD1 (6 bases). The CDR3 is 14 residues long. V was trimmed by 4 bases and J by 4 bases, leaving 11 bases between them. The CDR3, as DNA: TGTGCCAGCAGTTGGGGGGCCCTGGGAAACACCATATATTTT. Translated, it gives CASSWGALGNTIYF.

The V gene is TRBV29-1, the J gene TRBJ2-7, with D tentatively TRBD1 (6 bases). Germline values: CDR1 SQVTM, CDR2 ANQGSEA. V was trimmed by 2 bases and J by 3 bases, leaving 11 bases between them. This CDR3 comprises 13 residues. CDR3 DNA: TGCAGCGTTGAAAAGGACAGCAACTACGAGCAGTACTTC. This encodes CSVEKDSNYEQYF.

This chain uses TRBV6-5 with TRBJ2-6; D is undetermined. V was trimmed by 1 base and J by 0 bases, leaving 7 bases between them. The length of the CDR3 is 16 residues. In germline, CDR1 is MNHEY, CDR2 SVGAGI. CDR3 in amino acids: CASSYWRDSGANVLTF. The DNA for the CDR3 is TGTGCCAGCAGTTACTGGCGTGACTCTGGGGCCAACGTCCTGACTTTC.